This T cell receptor (beta chain) is from a study of blood T cell repertoires in COVID-19. Study as a whole: The United States, Italy and Spain were the sources of the acute and convalescent COVID-19 samples.

In the original analysis: For nucleated cells, counts were estimated from reference gene primer amplification. Sequenced by immunoSEQ multiplex PCR; TCRdb stores in-frame clones only, minus some. Clone size and V and J calls were adopted from that table, with D and trimming inferred from the DNA. The sample shows fewer than 200,000 clones, 70% to 85% of them seen only once. Trimming cost V 3 bases and J 4 bases, with 16 bases left between them. The CDR3 is made up of 15 amino acids. The V gene's germline CDR1 is SGDLS and CDR2 YYNGEE. The sample was PBMCs or T cells enriched from blood (not recorded which). This chain uses TRBV9 with TRBJ1-1; D remains ambiguous. The receptor's source is a man in his forties or fifties who had recovered from COVID-19. CDR3 coding DNA: TGTGCCAGCAGCGCCCGTGGAGGGAGGTCCACTGAAGCTTTCTTT. This translates into CASSARGGRSTEAFF.